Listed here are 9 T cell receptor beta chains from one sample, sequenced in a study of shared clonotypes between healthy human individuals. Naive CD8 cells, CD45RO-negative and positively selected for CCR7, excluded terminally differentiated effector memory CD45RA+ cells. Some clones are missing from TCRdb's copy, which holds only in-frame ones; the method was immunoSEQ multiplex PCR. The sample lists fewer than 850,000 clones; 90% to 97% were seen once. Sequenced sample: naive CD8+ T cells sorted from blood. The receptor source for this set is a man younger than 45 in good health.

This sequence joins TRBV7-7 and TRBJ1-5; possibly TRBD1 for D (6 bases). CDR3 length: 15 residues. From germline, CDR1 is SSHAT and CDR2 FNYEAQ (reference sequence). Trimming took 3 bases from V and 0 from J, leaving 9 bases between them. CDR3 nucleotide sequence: TGTGCCAGCAGCTTCAGGGGAGGTAGCAATCAGCCCCAGCATTTT. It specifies CASSFRGGSNQPQHF.

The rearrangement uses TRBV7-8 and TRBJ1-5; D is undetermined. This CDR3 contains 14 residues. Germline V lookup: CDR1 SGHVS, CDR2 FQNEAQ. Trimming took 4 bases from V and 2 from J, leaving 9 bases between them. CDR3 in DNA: TGTGCCAGCAGCTCACGTGAGGGCAATCAGCCCCAGCATTTT. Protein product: CASSSREGNQPQHF.

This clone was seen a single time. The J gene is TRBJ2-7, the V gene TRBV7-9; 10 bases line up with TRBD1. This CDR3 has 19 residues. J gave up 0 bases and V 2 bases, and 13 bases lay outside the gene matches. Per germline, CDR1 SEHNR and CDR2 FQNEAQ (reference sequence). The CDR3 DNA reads TGTGCCAGCAGCTTATCCAAACCGGGACAGGGGACCTTCTCCTACGAGCAGTACTTC. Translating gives CASSLSKPGQGTFSYEQYF.

The CDR3 coding sequence is TGTGCCAGCAGCGAGACAGGGGATGAGCAGTTCTTC. Amino acids: CASSETGDEQFF. The chain combines TRBV11-3 with TRBJ2-1; TRBD1 matches at 8 bases. Germline V lookup: CDR1 SGHNT, CDR2 YENEEA. The V and J ends lost 5 bases and 8 bases, in that order; junction bases with no gene match: 2. CDR3 length equals 12 residues.

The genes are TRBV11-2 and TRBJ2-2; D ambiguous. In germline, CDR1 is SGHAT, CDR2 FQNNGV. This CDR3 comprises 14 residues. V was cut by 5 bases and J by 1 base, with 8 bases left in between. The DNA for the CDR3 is TGTGCCAGCAGCCGGACGGTGAACACCGGGGAGCTGTTTTTT. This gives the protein CASSRTVNTGELFF.

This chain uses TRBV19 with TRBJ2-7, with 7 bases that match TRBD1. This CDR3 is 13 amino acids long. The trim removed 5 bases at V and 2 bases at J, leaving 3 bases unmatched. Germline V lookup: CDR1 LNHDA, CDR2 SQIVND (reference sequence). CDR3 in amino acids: CASSEGQTYEQYF. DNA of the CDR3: TGTGCCAGTAGTGAGGGACAGACCTACGAGCAGTACTTC.

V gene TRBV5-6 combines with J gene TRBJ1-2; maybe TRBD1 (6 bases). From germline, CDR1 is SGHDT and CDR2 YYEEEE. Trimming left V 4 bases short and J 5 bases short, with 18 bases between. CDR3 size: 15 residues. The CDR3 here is CASSRQDTTTYGYTF. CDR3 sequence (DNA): TGTGCCAGCAGCCGACAGGACACAACTACATATGGCTACACCTTC. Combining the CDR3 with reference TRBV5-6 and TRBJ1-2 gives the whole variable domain DAGVTQSPTHLIKTRGQQVTLRCSPKSGHDTVSWYQQALGQGPQFIFQYYEEEERQRGNFPDRFSGHQFPNYSSELNVNALLLGDSALYLCASSRQDTTTYGYTFGSGTRLTVV.

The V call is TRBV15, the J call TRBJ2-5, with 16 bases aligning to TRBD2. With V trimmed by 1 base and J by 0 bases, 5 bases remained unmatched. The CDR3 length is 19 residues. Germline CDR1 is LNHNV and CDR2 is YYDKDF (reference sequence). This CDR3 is CATSRAIGTSGGDQETQYF. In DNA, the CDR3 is TGTGCCACCAGCAGAGCAATCGGGACTAGCGGGGGGGACCAAGAGACCCAGTACTTC.

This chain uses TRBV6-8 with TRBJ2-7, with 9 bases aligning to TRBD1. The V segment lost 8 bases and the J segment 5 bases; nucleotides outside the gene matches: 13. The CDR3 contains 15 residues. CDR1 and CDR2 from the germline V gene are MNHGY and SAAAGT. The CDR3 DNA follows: TGTGCCAGCGCCTTAACCGGGACAGGGTCGGACGAGCAGTACTTC. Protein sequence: CASALTGTGSDEQYF.